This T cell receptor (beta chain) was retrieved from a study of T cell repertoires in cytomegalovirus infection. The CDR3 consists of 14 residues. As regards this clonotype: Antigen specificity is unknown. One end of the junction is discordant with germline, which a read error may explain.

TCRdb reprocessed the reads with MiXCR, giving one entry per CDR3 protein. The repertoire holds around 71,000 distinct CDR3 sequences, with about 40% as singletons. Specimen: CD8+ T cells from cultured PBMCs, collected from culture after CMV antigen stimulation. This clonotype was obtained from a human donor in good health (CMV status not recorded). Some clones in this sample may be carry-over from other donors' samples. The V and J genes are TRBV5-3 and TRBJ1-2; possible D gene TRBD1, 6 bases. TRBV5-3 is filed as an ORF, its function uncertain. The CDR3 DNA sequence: TGTGCCAGCAGCTTGGGGGGCCCTAAGTCGGGCTACACCTTC. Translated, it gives CASSLGGPKSGYTF.